A selection of T cell receptor beta chains follows, all from one sample in a study of blood T cell repertoires in COVID-19. Clones were read by immunoSEQ multiplex PCR, and TCRdb kept only the in-frame ones, dropping some. The profile covers around 250,000 clones, with over 70% appearing a single time and 7.5% to 9% taken by the ten largest. The sample comprised peripheral blood. Source of these receptors: a human donor in a cohort sampled during active COVID-19. The conserved cysteine and the conserved F or W are not part of the CDR3 here.

v_call cdr3_aa
TRBV3-1/TRBV3-2 ASSQVTGEQF
TRBV5-1 ASSLIHNQETQY
TRBV7-2 ASSLGSTGGLNEQF
TRBV2 ASSEEGTGETQY
TRBV9 ASSVLAEYNEQF
TRBV7-9 ASSKKISGASEQF
TRBV5-4 ASSLGTTGATDTQY
TRBV6-1 ASSELGAVYNEQF
TRBV19 ASSIVPAGGPTGELF
TRBV15 ATSTGLAGAQRNEQF
TRBV7-9 ASSLWMGREDNEQF
TRBV4-2 ASSQEGSGYGYT
TRBV2 ASNKVAGTHEQY
TRBV4-2 ASSQQQGAATDTQY
TRBV7-7 ASSFDRVGEQF